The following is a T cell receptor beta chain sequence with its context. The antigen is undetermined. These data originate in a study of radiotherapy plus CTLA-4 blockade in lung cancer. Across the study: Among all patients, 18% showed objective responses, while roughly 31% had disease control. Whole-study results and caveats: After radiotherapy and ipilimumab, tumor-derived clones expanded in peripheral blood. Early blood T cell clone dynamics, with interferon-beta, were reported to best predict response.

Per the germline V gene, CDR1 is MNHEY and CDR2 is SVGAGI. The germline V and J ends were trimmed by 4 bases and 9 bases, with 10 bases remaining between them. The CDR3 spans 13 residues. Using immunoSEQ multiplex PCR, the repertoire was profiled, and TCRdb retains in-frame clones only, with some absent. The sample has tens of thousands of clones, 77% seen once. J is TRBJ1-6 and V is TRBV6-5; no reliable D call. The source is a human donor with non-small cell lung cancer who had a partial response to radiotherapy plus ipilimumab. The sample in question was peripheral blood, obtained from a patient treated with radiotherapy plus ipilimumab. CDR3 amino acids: CASSFQVGSPLHF. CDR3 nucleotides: TGTGCCAGCAGTTTCCAGGTTGGTTCACCCCTCCACTTT.